The rows below give T cell receptor beta chains drawn from one sample of a study of blood T cells in healthy people across ages. One entry per CDR3 protein, called by TCRdb with MiXCR from the 5' RACE reads. The top ten hold roughly an eighth of the sample, which has about 900,000 distinct CDR3 sequences, approximately 49% seen once. Sequencing was done on a sample of blood. Every receptor here comes from a man aged 30 to 39 in good health. Both conserved end residues are part of each CDR3. Each record gives: J gene, clone size, D gene, V gene, CDR3 DNA, CDR3 protein. D genes are given only for firm matches. Not all rows give a size; the values are once, few, many and, for expanded clones, a class.

J: TRBJ2-7; size: once; D: -; V: TRBV7-9; DNA: TGTGCCATCCAGCCGGGCCACGAGCAGTACTTC; CDR3: CAIQPGHEQYF
J: TRBJ2-7; size: -; D: -; V: TRBV29-1; DNA: TGCAGCGTTCGGGACACCCCTTCCTACGAGCAGTACTTC; CDR3: CSVRDTPSYEQYF
J: TRBJ2-7; size: once; D: -; V: TRBV3-1; DNA: TGTGCCAGCAGCCACGTGGGGTCCTCCCGGGACGAGCAGTACTTC; CDR3: CASSHVGSSRDEQYF
J: TRBJ2-3; size: -; D: TRBD2; V: TRBV7-2; DNA: TGTGCCAGCAGCTTACCCCTAGCGGGGCTCACAGATACGCAGTATTTT; CDR3: CASSLPLAGLTDTQYF
J: TRBJ2-5; size: -; D: TRBD2; V: TRBV2; DNA: TGTGCCAGCAGGCCAACTAGCGGGGGCGGAGAGACCCAGTACTTC; CDR3: CASRPTSGGGETQYF
J: TRBJ1-2; size: -; D: -; V: TRBV4-3; DNA: TGCGCCAGCAGCCAAGATGGGGCAGCTAGATATGGCTACACCTTC; CDR3: CASSQDGAARYGYTF
J: TRBJ2-5; size: -; D: -; V: TRBV20-1; DNA: TGCAGGTTAGGGGACAAGCAAGAGACCCAGTACTTC; CDR3: CRLGDKQETQYF
J: TRBJ2-3; size: -; D: -; V: TRBV7-2; DNA: TGTGCCAGCAGCTTAACGGCGACTCTCACAGATACGCAGTATTTT; CDR3: CASSLTATLTDTQYF
J: TRBJ1-5; size: -; D: -; V: TRBV23-1; DNA: TGCGCCAGCGGAAACAGAGAAGGGAGCAATCAGCCCCAGCATTTT; CDR3: CASGNREGSNQPQHF
J: TRBJ2-1; size: -; D: TRBD1; V: TRBV6-1; DNA: TGTGCCAGCAGTGAAGCAACAGGGGGCTTAAGTGAGCAGTTCTTC; CDR3: CASSEATGGLSEQFF
J: TRBJ2-1; size: -; D: -; V: TRBV12-3/TRBV12-4; DNA: TGTGCCAGCAGCGGATCCAGGGTAGAGACCCAGTTCTTC; CDR3: CASSGSRVETQFF
J: TRBJ2-7; size: -; D: TRBD2; V: TRBV6-1; DNA: TGTGCCAGCAGTGAAGGGAGCGGGGAGGGCTCCTACGAGCAGTACTTC; CDR3: CASSEGSGEGSYEQYF
J: TRBJ1-2; size: few; D: -; V: TRBV7-2; DNA: TGTGCCAGCAGCGTGACCCGGGACGGCTATGGCTACACCTTC; CDR3: CASSVTRDGYGYTF
J: TRBJ2-5; size: once; D: -; V: TRBV20-1; DNA: TGCAGTGCTTTCCGTGGTCTAGCAGGGACGGGGTACTTC; CDR3: CSAFRGLAGTGYF
J: TRBJ2-3; size: few; D: TRBD2; V: TRBV6-4; DNA: TGTGCCAGCAGCAGGACTAGCGGGGATAGCACAGATACGCAGTATTTT; CDR3: CASSRTSGDSTDTQYF
J: TRBJ1-5; size: -; D: -; V: TRBV7-2; DNA: TGTGCCAGCAGCACGTATGGCGGGCGCAATCAGCCCCAGCATTTT; CDR3: CASSTYGGRNQPQHF
J: TRBJ2-1; size: few; D: -; V: TRBV27; DNA: TGTGCCAGCAGTCCCCGCCAGTTCTTC; CDR3: CASSPRQFF
J: TRBJ2-1; size: -; D: -; V: TRBV4-3; DNA: TGCGCCAGCAGCCAAGCGGGGATAAACAATGAGCAGTTCTTC; CDR3: CASSQAGINNEQFF
J: TRBJ2-5; size: -; D: TRBD1; V: TRBV5-1; DNA: TGCGCCAGCAGCTCGTCGACAGGGCTGCAAGAGACCCAGTACTTC; CDR3: CASSSSTGLQETQYF
J: TRBJ1-2; size: -; D: -; V: TRBV7-2; DNA: TGTGCCAGCAGCCACGGACGTCTTAACTATGGCTACACCTTC; CDR3: CASSHGRLNYGYTF
J: TRBJ2-7; size: many; D: -; V: TRBV18; DNA: TGTGCCAGCTCACCAGACGAAGCCTACGAGCAGTACTTC; CDR3: CASSPDEAYEQYF
J: TRBJ2-6; size: many; D: -; V: TRBV6-2/TRBV6-3; DNA: TGTGCCAGCTGCCAACAGGGCTCTGGGGCCAACGTCCTGACTTTC; CDR3: CASCQQGSGANVLTF
J: TRBJ2-1; size: -; D: -; V: TRBV9; DNA: TGTGCCAGCAGCAGGGTGGACTACTCTTACAATGAGCAGTTCTTC; CDR3: CASSRVDYSYNEQFF
J: TRBJ2-3; size: -; D: -; V: TRBV20-1; DNA: TGCAGTGCTAGAGAGGGTTCTACGCAGTATTTT; CDR3: CSAREGSTQYF
J: TRBJ1-1; size: many; D: -; V: TRBV10-2; DNA: TGCGCCAGCAACTCGGCAGCGAACACTGAAGCTTTCTTT; CDR3: CASNSAANTEAFF
J: TRBJ1-5; size: once; D: TRBD1; V: TRBV7-9; DNA: TGTGCCAGCAGCTTAAGGGGACAGGGAGATTATAGCAATCAGCCCCAGCATTTT; CDR3: CASSLRGQGDYSNQPQHF